The 28 T cell receptor beta chains given below trace back to one sample, sequenced in a study of blood T cell repertoires in COVID-19. Only in-frame clones appear in the TCRdb table, and some are missing; sequencing was by immunoSEQ multiplex PCR. The sample consists of about 110,000 clones, approximately 90% of them appearing once. The sample consisted of peripheral blood. The receptors were sampled from a human donor in a cohort sampled during active COVID-19.

V usage is TRBV18 and J usage is TRBJ2-7; 15 bases align to TRBD2. This CDR3 contains 17 residues. From germline, CDR1 is KGHSH and CDR2 LQKENI. The V gene end was trimmed by 6 bases and the J gene end by 0 bases; junction bases not matched to a gene: 6. The CDR3 DNA sequence: TGTGCCAGCTCCCAGGGGACTAGCGGGAGGAGCTCCTACGAGCAGTACTTC. Translating it yields CASSQGTSGRSSYEQYF. The complete variable domain, with remaining parts taken from reference TRBV18 and TRBJ2-7, reads NAGVMQNPRHLVRRRGQEARLRCSPMKGHSHVYWYRQLPEEGLKFMVYLQKENIIDESGMPKERFSAEFPKEGPSILRIQQVVRGDSAAYFCASSQGTSGRSSYEQYFGPGTRLTVT.

The genes are TRBV27 and TRBJ2-2, with TRBD2 matching 9 bases. This CDR3 is 15 amino acids long. CDR1 MNHEY and CDR2 SMNVEV come from the germline V gene (reference sequence). J gave up 5 bases and V 5 bases, and 6 bases lay outside the gene matches. This chain's CDR3 is CASSTLAGRTGELFF. CDR3 bases: TGTGCCAGCAGTACTCTAGCGGGAAGAACCGGGGAGCTGTTTTTT.

The chain employs TRBV6-5 and TRBJ1-1; weak D call: TRBD1 (6 bases). CDR1 is MNHEY, CDR2 SVGAGI, per germline. Trimming took off 2 bases at V and 1 base at J, with 11 bases between the two ends. The CDR3 has 15 residues. CDR3 nucleotide sequence: TGTGCCAGCAGTTACGCTCAGGGGAGGAACACTGAAGCTTTCTTT. It translates to CASSYAQGRNTEAFF.

The chain's CDR3 is CASSLRTGRTSTDTQYF. CDR3 sequence (DNA): TGTGCCAGCAGCTTAAGGACAGGAAGAACTAGCACAGATACGCAGTATTTT. The chain carries TRBV7-9 and TRBJ2-3, with 7 bases lining up with TRBD1. Germline V gene sequence: CDR1 SEHNR, CDR2 FQNEAQ (reference sequence). Trimming removed 2 bases from V and 0 bases from J; junction bases left unmatched: 8. The CDR3 has 17 residues. The whole variable domain, filled in from reference TRBV7-9 and TRBJ2-3, reads DTGVSQNPRHKITKRGQNVTFRCDPISEHNRLYWYRQTLGQGPEFLTYFQNEAQLEKSRLLSDRFSAERPKGSFSTLEIQRTEQGDSAMYLCASSLRTGRTSTDTQYFGPGTRLTVL.

The chain uses TRBV29-1 and TRBJ1-6; unclear D gene. Germline loops: CDR1 SQVTM, CDR2 ANQGSEA. Trimming removed 4 bases at V and 10 bases at J, with 14 bases between. The length of the CDR3 is 13 residues. DNA of the CDR3: TGCAGCGTTGGTTGGCAGGCTGGCTCACCCCTCCACTTT. Its protein product is CSVGWQAGSPLHF.

The rearrangement links TRBV5-6 to TRBJ2-5; TRBD1 matches 9 bases. Germline values: CDR1 SGHDT, CDR2 YYEEEE. Trimming took 4 bases from V and 4 from J; bases not matched to a gene: 5. CDR3 length equals 14 residues. The chain's CDR3 is CASSPQGAGETQYF. In nucleotides, the CDR3 is TGTGCCAGCAGCCCACAGGGGGCTGGAGAGACCCAGTACTTC.

CDR3 bases: TGTGCCAGCAGTCTTGGAGTTGATAATTCACCCCTCCACTTT. This encodes CASSLGVDNSPLHF. V and J are TRBV7-9 and TRBJ1-6, with D uncertain. The germline V gene encodes CDR1 SEHNR and CDR2 FQNEAQ (reference sequence). The CDR3 has 14 residues. V was trimmed by 6 bases and J by 5 bases, leaving 11 bases between them.

The chain employs TRBV7-9 and TRBJ2-2; D is unresolved. Deletions cut 3 bases from V and 4 bases from J, with 6 bases between. The germline V gene has CDR1 SEHNR and CDR2 FQNEAQ (reference sequence). The CDR3 totals 13 residues. The CDR3 loop is CASSFHGTGELFF. The CDR3 DNA reads as TGTGCCAGCAGCTTCCACGGCACCGGGGAGCTGTTTTTT.

The chain couples TRBV6-5 to TRBJ1-1; the D is unclear. The CDR3 has 11 amino acids. The V gene's germline CDR1 is MNHEY and CDR2 SVGAGI. Trimming removed 6 bases from V and 6 bases from J, with 8 bases in between. In DNA form, the CDR3 reads TGTGCCAGCAGCGGGTTGGCTGAAGCTTTCTTT. Its protein product is CASSGLAEAFF.

The chain couples TRBV28 to TRBJ2-3; TRBD1 matches at 8 bases. After removal of 6 bases from V and 0 bases from J, the junction contained 11 bases not matched to a gene. Germline values: CDR1 MDHEN, CDR2 SYDVKM. The CDR3 has 17 amino acids. The CDR3 bases are TGTGCCAGCAGCCTCCCGGACAGGGTATCTAGCACAGATACGCAGTATTTT. Translated: CASSLPDRVSSTDTQYF.

The chain combines TRBV19 with TRBJ2-7; 12 bases align to TRBD1. The CDR3 covers 16 residues. V shed 3 bases and J 7 bases; nucleotides not matched to a gene: 10. Germline-derived CDR1 and CDR2 are LNHDA and SQIVND (reference sequence). CDR3 DNA: TGTGCCAGTAGTATGGGAGGGGACAGGGGGCCGGGGGAGCAGTACTTC. It translates to CASSMGGDRGPGEQYF.

CDR3 sequence (DNA): TGTGCCAGCAGCTTATTGGGACAGAACTATGGCTACACCTTC. It encodes CASSLLGQNYGYTF. The chain links TRBV5-4 to TRBJ1-2, with 7 bases aligning to TRBD1. CDR1 and CDR2 from the germline V gene are SGHNT and YYREEE (reference sequence). Unmatched junction bases numbered 3, after V lost 2 bases and J lost 2 bases. CDR3 length: 14 amino acids. Looking up the rest from reference TRBV5-4 and TRBJ1-2 gives the full variable domain: ETGVTQSPTHLIKTRGQQVTLRCSSQSGHNTVSWYQQALGQGPQFIFQYYREEENGRGNFPPRFSGLQFPNYSSELNVNALELDDSALYLCASSLLGQNYGYTFGSGTRLTVV.

V usage is TRBV7-3 and J usage is TRBJ2-3; TRBD2 is a possible D gene (6 bases). V lost 3 bases and J 6 bases, leaving 16 bases between the germline ends. The germline V gene has CDR1 SGHTA and CDR2 FQGTGA. The CDR3 covers 15 residues. The CDR3 DNA sequence: TGTGCCAGCAGCTTTGGAGTCGGCGGGGCGGATACGCAGTATTTT. Its translation is CASSFGVGGADTQYF.

V usage is TRBV6-5 and J usage is TRBJ1-1; perhaps TRBD1 as D (6 bases). Germline CDR1 reads MNHEY; CDR2 reads SVGAGI. The CDR3 consists of 15 residues. V lost 6 bases and J lost 4, with 18 bases in between. The CDR3 DNA is TGTGCCAGCAGCAAGACAGGCGCGAGGGGCACTGAAGCTTTCTTT. This encodes CASSKTGARGTEAFF.

V usage is TRBV28 and J usage is TRBJ1-4; D may be TRBD1 (6 bases). V lost 3 bases and J lost 8, with 22 bases in between. The germline CDR1 and CDR2 sequences are MDHEN and SYDVKM. The CDR3 totals 17 residues. CDR3 sequence: CASSFSRGDRWLEKLFF. The CDR3, as DNA: TGTGCCAGCAGTTTCAGCAGGGGCGATCGTTGGCTGGAAAAACTGTTTTTT.

The genes are TRBV6-1 and TRBJ2-1; D gene uncertain. The CDR3 consists of 14 residues. V gave up 0 bases and J gave up 0 bases, with 3 bases separating them. CDR1 and CDR2 (germline): MNHNS, SASEGT. The CDR3 loop reads CASSEASSYNEQFF. In DNA, the CDR3 is TGTGCCAGCAGTGAAGCGAGCTCCTACAATGAGCAGTTCTTC.

The chain employs TRBV4-2 and TRBJ2-7, with TRBD2 identical over 8 bases. Germline CDR1 reads LGHNA; CDR2 reads YNFKEQ. The CDR3 is 14 amino acids. The junction had 7 bases not matched to a gene; V was cut back by 4 bases and J by 5 bases. As DNA, the CDR3 is TGTGCCAGCAGCCCCGGGACTAGTGTCGACGAGCAGTACTTC. Translating gives CASSPGTSVDEQYF.

The chain combines TRBV18 with TRBJ2-1, with D unclear. V lost 8 bases, J lost 0 bases, and 11 bases lay in between. The germline gives CDR1 KGHSH, CDR2 LQKENI. The CDR3 is 14 amino acids. This CDR3 is CASLRLDSYNEQFF. DNA for the CDR3: TGTGCCAGCCTCAGGCTCGACTCCTACAATGAGCAGTTCTTC.

The rearrangement joins TRBV5-1 to TRBJ1-3; 7 nucleotides agree with TRBD1. There are 15 residues in the CDR3. The J segment lost 6 bases and the V segment lost 2 bases, leaving 8 bases of the junction unmatched. Per germline, CDR1 SGHRS and CDR2 YFSETQ. CDR3 coding DNA: TGCGCCAGCAGCTTCTGGGGACAGATTTTAAACACCATATATTTT. Translating it yields CASSFWGQILNTIYF.

The chain uses TRBV7-3 and TRBJ2-5; D is undetermined. Germline V gives CDR1 SGHTA, CDR2 FQGTGA. V lost 5 bases to trimming and J lost 3 bases, with 10 bases between them. The CDR3 consists of 13 residues. This chain's CDR3 is CASSLTYKETQYF. Written as DNA, the CDR3 is TGTGCCAGCAGCCTGACATATAAAGAGACCCAGTACTTC.

This rearrangement joins TRBV2 to TRBJ1-5, with a weak D call TRBD1 (5 bases). CDR1 and CDR2 (germline): SNHLY, FYNNEI. CDR3 length equals 15 residues. V was cut by 4 bases and J by 1 base, with 11 bases left in between. Written as DNA, the CDR3 is TGTGCCAGCAGTGCGGGGGGGGACAGCAATCAGCCCCAGCATTTT. Protein sequence: CASSAGGDSNQPQHF.

This clone has a handful of counts. The chain joins TRBV10-1 to TRBJ2-2, with no clear D. In germline, CDR1 is WNHNN, CDR2 SYGVQD (reference sequence). CDR3 size: 12 residues. Trimming took 4 bases from V and 3 from J, leaving 3 bases between them. The CDR3 coding sequence is TGCGCCAGCAGTGGAGACACCGGGGAGCTGTTTTTT. Encoded protein: CASSGDTGELFF.

The J gene is TRBJ2-4, the V gene TRBV6-2 or TRBV6-3; 11 positions match TRBD2. The CDR3 covers 20 residues. J was trimmed by 3 bases and V by 5 bases; bases with no gene match: 18. The germline CDR1 and CDR2 sequences are MNHEY and SVGEGT. CDR3 loop: CASSARLAGLPRRDKNIQYF. The CDR3 DNA reads as TGTGCCAGCAGTGCGAGACTAGCGGGATTGCCCAGGAGGGACAAAAACATTCAGTACTTC.

V and J are TRBV6-4 and TRBJ2-1; 10 positions agree with TRBD1. Germline lookup yields CDR1 MRHNA and CDR2 SNTAGT. J gave up 6 bases and V 6 bases, and 2 bases lay outside the gene matches. This CDR3 comprises 13 residues. CDR3 loop: CASRRTGGNEQFF. DNA of the CDR3: TGTGCCAGCAGGAGGACAGGGGGCAATGAGCAGTTCTTC.

The rearrangement joins TRBV7-6 to TRBJ2-5, with D possibly TRBD2 on 6 matching bases. V was cut by 1 base and J by 2 bases, with 11 bases left in between. The CDR3 consists of 15 residues. In germline, CDR1 is SGHVS, CDR2 FNYEAQ. CDR3 sequence reads: CASSLGAGRQETQYF. CDR3 bases: TGTGCCAGCAGCTTAGGAGCAGGGAGGCAAGAGACCCAGTACTTC.

The CDR3 nucleotides read TGTGCCAGCAGTTTCTACCGGACTAGCGGGATAAATGAGCAGTTCTTC. This encodes CASSFYRTSGINEQFF. The chain links TRBV27 to TRBJ2-1, with TRBD2 matching 12 bases. Germline lookup yields CDR1 MNHEY and CDR2 SMNVEV (reference sequence). With 3 bases clipped from V and 7 bases from J, the junction kept 7 bases outside the gene matches. The CDR3 sequence is 16 residues long.

Remarks on this clone: Relative to the germline gene, one junction end is altered; a read error may explain this. The V and J genes are TRBV2 and TRBJ1-2; possibly TRBD1 for D (6 bases). The CDR3 is made up of 12 amino acids. Germline CDR1 is SNHLY and CDR2 is FYNNEI. The CDR3 region is CASSEVGDRPLF. The CDR3 DNA sequence: TGTGCCAGCAGTGAAGTGGGAGACAGGCCACTCTTC.

This chain joins TRBV7-8 and TRBJ2-7, with a tentative D call TRBD1 (6 bases). This CDR3 has 14 amino acids. Germline-derived CDR1 and CDR2 are SGHVS and FQNEAQ. With 5 bases removed from V and 7 bases from J, the gap between germline ends came to 18 bases. CDR3 nucleotide sequence: TGTGCCAGCAGCCTGGGGAACAGGGCGAGGGAGCAGTACTTC. It translates to CASSLGNRAREQYF.